The TCR beta chain described here comes from a study of shared clonotypes between healthy human individuals. About the study: A donor's plate count was three for CD4 naive and three for CD4 memory; CD8 naive had two and CD8 memory one.

Germline V CDR1 and CDR2: SGHDN, FVKESK. There are 16 residues in the CDR3. V was pared by 1 base and J by 0 bases, with 12 bases between. This clone was counted only a few times. Produced via immunoSEQ multiplex PCR; TCRdb's table is partial and in-frame only. The table records 2,500,000 or so clones, 80% to 95% of them present only once. The chain has TRBV14 and TRBJ1-1, with D unclear. The specimen was naive CD4+ T cells from PBMCs. Sample subset: CD45RA+ positively selected. The receptor comes from a man aged 18 to 30 in good health. Some clones in this sample may be carry-over from other donors' samples. The CDR3 sequence: CASSQGAARMNTEAFF. DNA for the CDR3: TGTGCCAGCAGCCAAGGGGCGGCAAGGATGAACACTGAAGCTTTCTTT.